Shown below are 31 T cell receptor beta chains from a single sample sequenced in a study of blood T cell repertoires in COVID-19. Using immunoSEQ multiplex PCR, the repertoire was profiled, and TCRdb retains in-frame clones only, with some absent. Among approximately 200,000 clones, around 83% were seen once, and the ten largest hold approximately 1.3%. What was sequenced was PBMCs or T cells enriched from blood (not recorded which). These TCRs come from a woman aged 40 to 50 with acute COVID-19.

The V gene is TRBV11-2, the J gene TRBJ1-1; 10 bases are a match to TRBD1. This CDR3 spans 17 amino acids. V shed 8 bases and J 4 bases; nucleotides not matched to a gene: 16. Looked up from germline, CDR1 is SGHAT and CDR2 is FQNNGV. CDR3 sequence reads: CASAQGQGVVGGTEAFF. CDR3 in DNA: TGTGCCAGCGCCCAAGGACAGGGGGTAGTGGGTGGCACTGAAGCTTTCTTT. The full variable domain, in which reference TRBV11-2 and TRBJ1-1 provide the parts outside the CDR3, is EAGVAQSPRYKIIEKRQSVAFWCNPISGHATLYWYQQILGQGPKLLIQFQNNGVVDDSQLPKDRFSAERLKGVDSTLKIQPAKLEDSAVYLCASAQGQGVVGGTEAFFGQGTRLTVV.

This clone was recorded only once. As DNA, the CDR3 is TGTGCCAGCAGCCCCCGGACAGTCGGAAACACCATATATTTT. It translates to CASSPRTVGNTIYF. The chain couples TRBV9 to TRBJ1-3, with D perhaps matching TRBD1 (6 bases). This CDR3 spans 14 amino acids. The germline V gene has CDR1 SGDLS and CDR2 YYNGEE. V was cut by 4 bases and J by 4 bases, with 12 bases left in between.

This chain connects TRBV7-6 to TRBJ2-2, with 11 bases that match TRBD1. CDR1 SGHVS and CDR2 FNYEAQ come from the germline V gene. The length of the CDR3 is 16 residues. J lost 7 bases, V lost 5 bases, and 9 bases had no gene match. Here the CDR3 reads CASSPWTGGEIGELFF. Written as DNA, the CDR3 is TGTGCCAGCAGCCCCTGGACAGGGGGCGAGATCGGGGAGCTGTTTTTT. Full variable domain (missing parts from reference TRBV7-6 and TRBJ2-2): GAGVSQSPRYKVTKRGQDVALRCDPISGHVSLYWYRQALGQGPEFLTYFNYEAQQDKSGLPNDRFSAERPEGSISTLTIQRTEQRDSAMYRCASSPWTGGEIGELFFGEGSRLTVL.

The chain couples TRBV7-8 to TRBJ1-2; no firm D call. Germline lookup yields CDR1 SGHVS and CDR2 FQNEAQ. Deletions cut 5 bases from V and 8 bases from J, with 15 bases between. The CDR3 contains 13 residues. CDR3 amino acids: CASSRASVGGYTF. The CDR3, as DNA: TGTGCCAGCAGCCGAGCCAGCGTTGGCGGCTACACCTTC.

This clone was counted only a few times. The V call is TRBV19, the J call TRBJ1-6, with D perhaps TRBD1 (6 bases). Germline V gives CDR1 LNHDA, CDR2 SQIVND (reference sequence). CDR3 length: 14 amino acids. Trimming stripped 3 bases from V and 7 bases from J, with 10 bases between. CDR3 in DNA: TGTGCCAGTAGTATTGGGGGCTCGAATTCACCCCTCCACTTT. Protein: CASSIGGSNSPLHF.

V usage is TRBV15 and J usage is TRBJ1-6; 10 nucleotides match TRBD1. CDR1 is LNHNV, CDR2 YYDKDF, per germline (reference sequence). CDR3 length: 15 amino acids. Trimming removed 2 bases from V and 10 bases from J; junction bases left unmatched: 5. The CDR3 coding sequence is TGTGCCACCAGCAGAAAGACAGGGGGCCAATCACCCCTCCACTTT. Translating gives CATSRKTGGQSPLHF.

This clone was seen just once. The rearrangement links TRBV28 to TRBJ1-4; weak D call: TRBD1 (6 bases). The ends were cut back, 5 bases at V and 5 bases at J, with 12 bases in the middle. CDR1 MDHEN and CDR2 SYDVKM come from the germline V gene. This CDR3 is 14 amino acids long. This CDR3 reads CASSPQGPNEKLFF. In DNA, the CDR3 is TGTGCCAGCAGTCCGCAGGGGCCAAATGAAAAACTGTTTTTT.

The chain couples TRBV11-2 to TRBJ1-2; D not resolved. V was clipped by 1 base and J by 0 bases, with 9 bases between them. Germline lookup yields CDR1 SGHAT and CDR2 FQNNGV. The CDR3 is made up of 15 amino acids. CDR3 DNA sequence: TGTGCCAGCAGCTTAGGGAGGGATCCTAACTATGGCTACACCTTC. Translation gives CASSLGRDPNYGYTF. The entire variable domain, with the rest obtained from reference TRBV11-2 and TRBJ1-2, is as follows: EAGVAQSPRYKIIEKRQSVAFWCNPISGHATLYWYQQILGQGPKLLIQFQNNGVVDDSQLPKDRFSAERLKGVDSTLKIQPAKLEDSAVYLCASSLGRDPNYGYTFGSGTRLTVV.

The chain employs TRBV7-8 and TRBJ1-1; a weak D match, TRBD1 (6 bases). CDR3 length: 14 residues. V was trimmed by 5 bases and J by 1 base, leaving 11 bases between them. Germline V gene data show CDR1 as SGHVS and CDR2 as FQNEAQ. The CDR3 reads CASSPIRGNTEAFF. CDR3 DNA: TGTGCCAGCAGCCCCATCAGGGGGAACACTGAAGCTTTCTTT.

In this sample, this clone turned up a few times. The chain has TRBV3-1 (or the pseudogene TRBV3-2) and TRBJ1-3; the D is unclear. The CDR3 has 11 residues. Germline CDR1 reads LGHDT; CDR2 reads YNNKEL (reference sequence). V lost 4 bases and J lost 8, with 6 bases in between. CDR3 sequence: CASSLSHTIYF. For the CDR3, the DNA is TGTGCCAGCAGCCTCAGTCACACCATATATTTT.

Details on this clone: The limits of the CDR3 on the DNA are not certain, so only TCRdb's listed CDR3 is given. This chain uses TRBV13 with TRBJ2-1; TRBD1 was called by the table and not checked on the DNA. CDR1 is PRHDT and CDR2 is FYEKMQ in the germline V gene (reference sequence). The CDR3 spans 17 residues, counting both ends. The CDR3 spells CASSFGPGQGFYNEQFF.

This clone showed up just once. This chain joins TRBV5-1 and TRBJ2-5; 7 bases are shared with TRBD1. V was pared by 5 bases and J by 2 bases, with 6 bases of the junction left unmatched. Germline V gives CDR1 SGHRS, CDR2 YFSETQ. The CDR3 has 14 residues. CDR3 in DNA: TGCGCCAGCAGTCCGGGACAGCTGCAAGAGACCCAGTACTTC. It translates to CASSPGQLQETQYF.

Only a few counts were recorded for this clone. The gene calls are TRBV11-1 and TRBJ1-3, with TRBD1 as a possible D gene (5 bases). The CDR3 extends over 14 amino acids. Germline V gene sequence: CDR1 SGHAT, CDR2 FQDESV (reference sequence). V gave up 4 bases and J gave up 7 bases, with 14 bases separating them. The CDR3 sequence is CASSSSRDPNTIYF. CDR3 coding DNA: TGTGCCAGCAGCTCCAGCAGGGATCCGAACACCATATATTTT.

The chain is built from TRBV19 and TRBJ1-1; D remains unclear. The CDR3 is made up of 15 amino acids. V was clipped by 7 bases and J by 4 bases, with 19 bases between them. Germline V gives CDR1 LNHDA, CDR2 SQIVND (reference sequence). CDR3 nucleotides: TGTGCCAGTACTATCAGGCGGAGGTTGAGCACTGAAGCTTTCTTT. Protein product: CASTIRRRLSTEAFF.

This clone was observed at least ten times. The V call is TRBV19, the J call TRBJ1-2; D might be TRBD1 (5 bases). V lost 4 bases to trimming and J lost 2 bases, with 8 bases between them. Germline lookup yields CDR1 LNHDA and CDR2 SQIVND (reference sequence). This CDR3 has 13 amino acids. The CDR3 protein is CASSRGGNYGYTF. CDR3 nucleotides: TGTGCCAGTAGTAGGGGGGGGAACTATGGCTACACCTTC. Using reference TRBV19 and TRBJ1-2 for the parts outside the CDR3, the full variable domain is DGGITQSPKYLFRKEGQNVTLSCEQNLNHDAMYWYRQDPGQGLRLIYYSQIVNDFQKGDIAEGYSVSREKKESFPLTVTSAQKNPTAFYLCASSRGGNYGYTFGSGTRLTVV.

The chain employs TRBV27 and TRBJ1-1; tentatively, D is TRBD1 (5 bases). This CDR3 is built from 13 residues. Trimming cost V 0 bases and J 4 bases, with 6 bases left between them. Germline values: CDR1 MNHEY, CDR2 SMNVEV (reference sequence). CDR3 bases: TGTGCCAGCAGTTTATCGGGGGGCACTGAAGCTTTCTTT. It is translated as CASSLSGGTEAFF.

This clone was seen only a few times. The chain carries TRBV7-8 and TRBJ1-2; TRBD1 is a possible D gene (6 bases). The CDR3 runs 13 residues. Trimming removed 6 bases at V and 6 bases at J, with 14 bases between. CDR1 SGHVS and CDR2 FQNEAQ come from the germline V gene. The CDR3, as DNA: TGTGCCAGCAGGAAACAGGGTACAGATGGCTACACCTTC. Protein sequence: CASRKQGTDGYTF.

In this sample, this clone turned up once. The CDR3 DNA reads as TGTGCCAGCAGCTTAGCTGGGGCTAGCGGGAGCCCTCGGGCTGAGCAGTTCTTC. Protein sequence: CASSLAGASGSPRAEQFF. The chain has TRBV7-9 and TRBJ2-1, with 10 bases aligning to TRBD2. The V and J ends lost 0 bases and 9 bases, in that order; junction bases with no gene match: 14. Germline assignment: CDR1 SEHNR and CDR2 FQNEAQ (reference sequence). The CDR3 is made up of 18 amino acids. The full variable domain, rest sourced from reference TRBV7-9 and TRBJ2-1, is DTGVSQNPRHKITKRGQNVTFRCDPISEHNRLYWYRQTLGQGPEFLTYFQNEAQLEKSRLLSDRFSAERPKGSFSTLEIQRTEQGDSAMYLCASSLAGASGSPRAEQFFGPGTRLTVL.

The chain recombines TRBV15 with TRBJ2-5; a possible D gene is TRBD2 (5 bases). Trimming removed 0 bases from V and 4 bases from J, with 15 bases in between. This CDR3 has 16 amino acids. CDR1 LNHNV and CDR2 YYDKDF come from the germline V gene (reference sequence). The CDR3 is CATSRDLASLSETQYF. The CDR3 DNA reads as TGTGCCACCAGCAGAGATTTGGCTAGCCTCTCAGAGACCCAGTACTTC.

The J gene is TRBJ1-1, the V gene TRBV7-2; D unclear. CDR3 size: 18 residues. V was shortened by 1 base and J by 5 bases, with 23 bases between the two germline ends. CDR1 SGHTA and CDR2 FQGNSA come from the germline V gene. CDR3 loop: CASSLVGVGSKERTEAFF. In nucleotides, the CDR3 is TGTGCCAGCAGCTTAGTTGGAGTCGGGAGTAAGGAGAGAACTGAAGCTTTCTTT.

The chain joins TRBV7-3 to TRBJ2-5; 9 bases match TRBD2. This CDR3 contains 15 residues. Trimming took 5 bases from V and 5 from J; bases not matched to a gene: 9. Germline V gene lookup returns CDR1 SGHTA and CDR2 FQGTGA. The CDR3 nucleotides read TGTGCCAGCAGCAAGGGGGCTAGCGGGAAGGAGACCCAGTACTTC. Protein sequence: CASSKGASGKETQYF. The full variable domain, its missing parts supplied by reference TRBV7-3 and TRBJ2-5, is GAGVSQTPSNKVTEKGKYVELRCDPISGHTALYWYRQSLGQGPEFLIYFQGTGAADDSGLPNDRFFAVRPEGSVSTLKIQRTERGDSAVYLCASSKGASGKETQYFGPGTRLLVL.

This chain links TRBV13 with TRBJ1-5, with 10 positions matching TRBD1. Germline values: CDR1 PRHDT, CDR2 FYEKMQ (reference sequence). With 5 bases clipped from V and 4 bases from J, the junction kept 5 bases outside the gene matches. The CDR3 runs to 15 residues. CDR3 in DNA: TGTGCCAGCAGCGTTAGGGGACAGGGGAATCAGCCCCAGCATTTT. This translates into CASSVRGQGNQPQHF.

The chain is built from TRBV5-8 and TRBJ1-1; possible D gene TRBD1, 6 bases. Looked up from germline, CDR1 is SGHTS and CDR2 is YDEGEE. V was shortened by 0 bases and J by 3 bases, with 12 bases between the two germline ends. The CDR3 has 15 residues. The CDR3 nucleotides are TGTGCCAGCAGCTTGGTACAGGGAATGTACACTGAAGCTTTCTTT. It translates to CASSLVQGMYTEAFF. Using reference TRBV5-8 and TRBJ1-1 for the parts outside the CDR3, the full variable domain is EAGVTQSPTHLIKTRGQQATLRCSPISGHTSVYWYQQALGLGLQFLLWYDEGEERNRGNFPPRFSGRQFPNYSSELNVNALELEDSALYLCASSLVQGMYTEAFFGQGTRLTVV.

The rearrangement joins TRBV19 to TRBJ1-1; D is possibly TRBD1 (6 bases). CDR3 length: 14 residues. V was clipped by 4 bases and J by 0 bases, with 9 bases between them. Germline V gene data show CDR1 as LNHDA and CDR2 as SQIVND (reference sequence). The CDR3 nucleotides read TGTGCCAGTAGTACAGGACAGTTGAACACTGAAGCTTTCTTT. Protein product: CASSTGQLNTEAFF.

The chain employs TRBV4-1 and TRBJ1-1; no reliable D call. From germline, CDR1 is MGHRA and CDR2 YSYEKL. This CDR3 spans 12 amino acids. V was shortened by 1 base and J by 4 bases, with 4 bases between the two germline ends. The CDR3 sequence: CASSQVSTEAFF. The CDR3 DNA reads as TGCGCCAGCAGCCAAGTATCCACTGAAGCTTTCTTT.

The rearrangement uses TRBV19 and TRBJ2-7; 10 positions agree with TRBD1. Looked up from germline, CDR1 is LNHDA and CDR2 is SQIVND (reference sequence). The V gene end was trimmed by 4 bases and the J gene end by 2 bases; junction bases not matched to a gene: 5. The CDR3 loop spans 15 amino acids. As DNA, the CDR3 is TGTGCCAGTAGTACCCTGACAGGGGGCACCTACGAGCAGTACTTC. This encodes CASSTLTGGTYEQYF.

V is TRBV19 and J is TRBJ2-7, with 7 positions matching TRBD1. Germline V gene lookup returns CDR1 LNHDA and CDR2 SQIVND (reference sequence). V dropped 9 bases and J dropped 2; count of bases not matched to a gene: 4. CDR3 length: 12 amino acids. The DNA of the CDR3 is TGTGCCAGCACCGGGACAGCCTACGAGCAGTACTTC. Translation: CASTGTAYEQYF.

This clone was seen many times. This chain uses TRBV6-2 or TRBV6-3 with TRBJ2-4; D is uncertain. Looked up from germline, CDR1 is MNHEY and CDR2 is SVGEGT. Trimming pared 6 bases from V and 7 bases from J, leaving 7 bases between. The CDR3 spans 11 residues. CDR3 sequence: CASSHLNIQYF. CDR3 coding DNA: TGTGCCAGCAGCCATCTTAACATTCAGTACTTC.

The chain employs TRBV19 and TRBJ1-1; unclear D gene. CDR1 and CDR2 from the germline V gene are LNHDA and SQIVND (reference sequence). Deletions cut 3 bases from V and 5 bases from J, with 13 bases between. The CDR3 loop spans 14 amino acids. The CDR3 sequence is CASSISTDGTEAFF. Here the CDR3 DNA reads TGTGCCAGTAGTATCTCGACTGATGGGACTGAAGCTTTCTTT.

This clone came up once. Other DNA sequences in the same sample also yield this CDR3. The chain combines TRBV7-2 with TRBJ2-2; 12 bases map to TRBD2. CDR3 length equals 15 residues. The J segment lost 3 bases and the V segment lost 9 bases, leaving 5 bases of the junction unmatched. CDR1 is SGHTA and CDR2 is FQGNSA in the germline V gene. As DNA, the CDR3 is TGTGCCAGTAGAGGGACTAGCGGGTACACCGGGGAGCTGTTTTTT. This gives the protein CASRGTSGYTGELFF.

This chain uses TRBV2 with TRBJ2-1, with TRBD2 matching over 7 bases. Looked up from germline, CDR1 is SNHLY and CDR2 is FYNNEI. The V gene end was trimmed by 6 bases and the J gene end by 8 bases; junction bases not matched to a gene: 7. CDR3 length equals 13 residues. The CDR3 is CASSWTSRYEQFF. In DNA form, the CDR3 reads TGTGCCAGCAGCTGGACTAGTCGGTATGAGCAGTTCTTC.